The 2 T cell receptor beta chains presented below share a single source sample, sequenced in a study of CD8 T cells in Susac syndrome. Random hexamers were used to reverse transcribe an amount of roughly 0.45 to 1 ug RNA. TCRdb used MiXCR to reprocess the immunoSEQ multiplex PCR reads, holding one entry per CDR3 protein. Of roughly 220,000 distinct CDR3 sequences detected, about 94% appear once; the ten largest clones hold 0.15%. The specimen sequenced was CD4+ T cells from PBMCs. Every receptor here comes from a human donor with Susac syndrome.

This chain uses TRBV18 with TRBJ2-1; 9 positions match TRBD2. This CDR3 is built from 16 residues. The V gene's germline CDR1 is KGHSH and CDR2 LQKENI. Trimming cost V 3 bases and J 1 base; bases outside gene matches: 4. The CDR3 here is CASSPLSGGSYNEQFF. CDR3 nucleotides: TGTGCCAGCTCACCCCTTAGCGGGGGTTCCTACAATGAGCAGTTCTTC.

The J gene is TRBJ1-1, the V gene TRBV18; 7 positions agree with TRBD1. V gave up 10 bases and J gave up 0 bases; unmatched junction bases: 5. The CDR3 runs to 13 residues. Germline V CDR1 and CDR2: KGHSH, LQKENI. The CDR3 here is CATKGAMNTEAFF. In DNA form, the CDR3 reads TGTGCCACCAAGGGGGCGATGAACACTGAAGCTTTCTTT.